This TCR beta chain was recorded in a study of CD4 and CD8 cells across lung adenocarcinoma regions. Donors had localized lung adenocarcinoma, a non-small cell lung cancer. TCRdb ran MiXCR on the PCR reads and lists one entry per CDR3 protein. The table includes over 10,000 distinct CDR3 sequences, around 50% detected once. This CDR3 has 16 residues. Germline V gene sequence: CDR1 WNHNN, CDR2 SYGVQD (reference sequence). The rearrangement uses TRBV10-1 and TRBJ2-1; weak D call: TRBD1 (6 bases). The J call is doubtful: the DNA matches TRBJ2-7 better. The receptor was isolated from a female donor with lung adenocarcinoma. The CD4 and CD8 labels of this study may be unreliable. The sample consisted of CD8+ T cells from the center of a lung tumor. In DNA, the CDR3 is TGCGCCAGCGGCATCCGGGTCGTGACAGGCCCCTACGAGCAGTACTTC. Encoded protein: CASGIRVVTGPYEQYF.